Presented here are 29 T cell receptor beta chains from one specimen sequenced in a study of T-cell memory formation after mild COVID-19. TCRdb fed the 5' RACE reads into MiXCR, producing one record per CDR3 protein. The sample has some 210,000 distinct CDR3 sequences; approximately 30% are singletons. Sequenced sample: PBMCs or a T cell subset sorted from them (not recorded which). All receptors come from an adult woman who had mild COVID-19 (a few samples of this study predate the infection). Cell type and time point are not known.

In its sample, this clonotype was seen a few times. The chain recombines TRBV6-2 or TRBV6-3 with TRBJ2-5, with a weak D call TRBD1 (6 bases). This CDR3 comprises 16 residues. Germline CDR1 is MNHEY and CDR2 is SVGEGT. With 5 bases removed from V and 5 bases from J, the gap between germline ends came to 21 bases. The CDR3 region has the DNA TGTGCCAGCAGTCCCTCGGGTGGGGGCTGGATTGAGACCCAGTACTTC. Residues: CASSPSGGGWIETQYF.

This clonotype has just a few counts. At one boundary the junction diverges from the germline segment, which might be a read error. This chain joins TRBV11-2 and TRBJ2-7; unclear D gene. The germline gives CDR1 SGHAT, CDR2 FQNNGV. The CDR3 has 11 residues. In nucleotides, the CDR3 is TGTGCCAGCACCTTAAAGTACGAGCAGTACTTC. Amino acids: CASTLKYEQYF.

V is TRBV12-3 or TRBV12-4 and J is TRBJ1-4; D gene unclear. The CDR3 extends over 13 amino acids. The V end was cut by 0 bases, the J end by 7 bases, with 6 bases between. CDR3 coding DNA: TGTGCCAGCAGTTTAGCGCCTACTGAAAAACTGTTTTTT. Encoded protein: CASSLAPTEKLFF.

This clonotype has only a few counts. The chain combines TRBV7-3 with TRBJ1-2; no clear D. Germline V gene data show CDR1 as SGHTA and CDR2 as FQGTGA. V lost 5 bases, J lost 5 bases, and 12 bases lay in between. This CDR3 comprises 13 residues. This chain's CDR3 is CASSPTGSYGYTF. As DNA, the CDR3 is TGTGCCAGCAGCCCCACCGGTTCTTATGGCTACACCTTC.

The V gene is TRBV10-1, the J gene TRBJ1-1, with a possible D match to TRBD1 (5 bases). This CDR3 is built from 13 residues. Trimming left V 0 bases short and J 11 bases short, with 13 bases between. Germline CDR1 and CDR2: WNHNN and SYGVQD (reference sequence). Here the CDR3 DNA reads TGCGCCAGCAGTGAGTCTCCCCAGGGACCGGCTTTCTTT. Translated: CASSESPQGPAFF.

J is TRBJ1-3 and V is TRBV27; D might be TRBD1 (6 bases). The V gene lost 3 bases and the J gene lost 7 bases, with 16 bases spanning the gap. The germline gives CDR1 MNHEY, CDR2 SMNVEV (reference sequence). The CDR3 spans 15 residues. The CDR3 bases are TGTGCCAGCAGTTTCCGGGGGGGCGCCGGGAACACCATATATTTT. This translates into CASSFRGGAGNTIYF.

In its sample, this clonotype was seen a few times. The chain carries TRBV5-1 and TRBJ2-5; D is uncertain. Trimming removed 4 bases at V and 2 bases at J, with 6 bases between. Germline assignment: CDR1 SGHRS and CDR2 YFSETQ. CDR3 size: 12 residues. The CDR3 region has the DNA TGCGCCAGCAGCCAAAATCAAGAGACCCAGTACTTC. Translating gives CASSQNQETQYF.

This clonotype was detected a few times. This sequence joins TRBV6-5 and TRBJ2-7, with 7 bases lining up with TRBD1. Germline CDR1 is MNHEY and CDR2 is SVGAGI. The CDR3 loop spans 15 amino acids. Trimming removed 4 bases from V and 0 bases from J; junction bases left unmatched: 6. CDR3 sequence reads: CASSSPGQPSYEQYF. Here the CDR3 DNA reads TGTGCCAGCAGTTCACCGGGACAGCCCTCCTACGAGCAGTACTTC.

The chain couples TRBV12-3 or TRBV12-4 to TRBJ2-1; D call uncertain. With 5 bases removed from V and 0 bases from J, the gap between germline ends came to 11 bases. CDR3 size: 15 residues. The CDR3, as DNA: TGTGCCAGCAGTGACTTTCCGAGCTCCTACAATGAGCAGTTCTTC. Encoded protein: CASSDFPSSYNEQFF.

This clonotype was seen more than once but under ten times. V is TRBV19 and J is TRBJ2-7; 12 nucleotides align to TRBD2. There are 15 residues in the CDR3. Per germline, CDR1 LNHDA and CDR2 SQIVND (reference sequence). Trimming removed 4 bases from V and 4 bases from J; junction bases left unmatched: 5. CDR3 DNA sequence: TGTGCCAGTAGTACGACTAGCGGGAGCAGTTACGAGCAGTACTTC. Amino acid sequence: CASSTTSGSSYEQYF.

The CDR3 DNA sequence: TGTGCCAGCAGCTACTCTAATCCAGGTAGAAACACTGAAGCTTTCTTT. Encoded protein: CASSYSNPGRNTEAFF. The V and J genes are TRBV7-8 and TRBJ1-1; no clear D gene. The CDR3 runs 16 residues. Germline V gene lookup returns CDR1 SGHVS and CDR2 FQNEAQ. Trimming removed 4 bases from V and 2 bases from J, with 17 bases in between.

This sequence joins TRBV6-2 or TRBV6-3 and TRBJ1-2, with TRBD1 identical over 8 bases. The CDR3 consists of 15 residues. CDR1 is MNHEY and CDR2 is SVGEGT in the germline V gene. The V segment lost 7 bases and the J segment 0 bases; nucleotides outside the gene matches: 7. This CDR3 reads CASKGTGASNYGYTF. CDR3 DNA sequence: TGTGCCAGCAAGGGGACAGGAGCTTCTAACTATGGCTACACCTTC.

This clonotype was counted between two and nine times. V is TRBV29-1 and J is TRBJ2-7; the D gene is possibly TRBD1 (6 bases). The germline CDR1 and CDR2 sequences are SQVTM and ANQGSEA. The CDR3 runs 12 residues. The V gene lost 4 bases and the J gene lost 1 base, with 8 bases spanning the gap. This CDR3 is CSVADRSYEQYF. The CDR3 DNA follows: TGCAGCGTTGCGGACAGATCCTACGAGCAGTACTTC.

The rearrangement joins TRBV4-2 to TRBJ2-5, with 13 nucleotides matching TRBD2. V dropped 1 base and J dropped 5; count of bases not matched to a gene: 13. CDR1 and CDR2 from the germline V gene are LGHNA and YNFKEQ. The CDR3 consists of 19 residues. The CDR3 DNA reads TGTGCCAGCAGCCAAGGGACTAGCGGGGGATCCCAGAGGGGGGAGACCCAGTACTTC. Its translation: CASSQGTSGGSQRGETQYF.

The chain employs TRBV12-3 or TRBV12-4 and TRBJ2-7; no clear D gene. The germline V and J ends were trimmed by 5 bases and 7 bases, with 18 bases remaining between them. This CDR3 comprises 14 residues. The CDR3 DNA is TGTGCCAGCAGTCCCCGTGACCCAAGCGAGGAGCAGTACTTC. It is translated as CASSPRDPSEEQYF.

The chain is built from TRBV7-9 and TRBJ1-1, with unresolved D. CDR1 is SEHNR and CDR2 is FQNEAQ in the germline V gene (reference sequence). The germline V and J ends were trimmed by 3 bases and 4 bases, with 9 bases remaining between them. The CDR3 loop spans 13 amino acids. DNA of the CDR3: TGTGCCAGCAGCTTTACGATTGGCACTGAAGCTTTCTTT. It codes for CASSFTIGTEAFF.

The chain is built from TRBV3-1 and TRBJ2-3; D gene unclear. Trimming took 1 base from V and 1 from J, leaving 3 bases between them. Per germline, CDR1 LGHDT and CDR2 YNNKEL (reference sequence). This CDR3 region has 13 residues. Here the CDR3 DNA reads TGTGCCAGCAGCCAAGCGGGCACAGATACGCAGTATTTT. This codes for CASSQAGTDTQYF.

This clonotype was seen just once. The chain joins TRBV24-1 to TRBJ1-1; D not certain. V shed 8 bases and J shed 6 bases, with 9 bases lying between them. The CDR3 has 11 residues. Germline loops: CDR1 KGHDR, CDR2 SFDVKD. The CDR3 spells CATTLGAEAFF. In DNA, the CDR3 is TGTGCCACCACTCTTGGGGCTGAAGCTTTCTTT.

This chain connects TRBV5-6 to TRBJ2-3; D unresolved. Per the germline V gene, CDR1 is SGHDT and CDR2 is YYEEEE. CDR3 length: 15 residues. V was cut by 1 base and J by 3 bases, with 12 bases left in between. The CDR3 DNA sequence: TGTGCCAGCAGCTTGTTAATGACTCGTACAGATACGCAGTATTTT. Translating gives CASSLLMTRTDTQYF.

The J gene is TRBJ2-7, the V gene TRBV4-2, with TRBD2 identical over 7 bases. There are 15 residues in the CDR3. Germline trimming cut 3 bases from V and 5 bases from J; bases unmatched to any gene: 10. Germline CDR1 LGHNA, CDR2 YNFKEQ. CDR3 in DNA: TGTGCCAGCAGCCACTTAAATGCGGGAGAGGACGAGCAGTACTTC. This encodes CASSHLNAGEDEQYF.

The chain uses TRBV7-3 and TRBJ1-1; D not resolved. This CDR3 comprises 13 residues. V was clipped by 5 bases and J by 4 bases, with 11 bases between them. Germline CDR1 SGHTA, CDR2 FQGTGA. The CDR3 DNA reads as TGTGCCAGCAGCCCGGGTCAGTCCACTGAAGCTTTCTTT. Amino acids: CASSPGQSTEAFF.

The chain employs TRBV25-1 and TRBJ1-1; D is possibly TRBD1 (5 bases). CDR1 MGHDK and CDR2 SYGVNS come from the germline V gene. The CDR3 totals 13 residues. The V end lost 3 bases, the J end lost 8 bases, and 13 bases lay between the germline ends. CDR3 DNA: TGTGCCAGCAGTGATTATGGGGGAAAAGAAGCTTTCTTT. Translation gives CASSDYGGKEAFF.

The chain uses TRBV5-1 and TRBJ2-6, with TRBD1 as a possible D gene (6 bases). The V gene's germline CDR1 is SGHRS and CDR2 YFSETQ. Deletions cut 0 bases from V and 0 bases from J, with 7 bases between. The CDR3 has 16 residues. The CDR3 is CASSLGTVSGANVLTF. The CDR3 region has the DNA TGCGCCAGCAGCTTGGGGACAGTCTCTGGGGCCAACGTCCTGACTTTC. The full variable domain, with the rest looked up from reference TRBV5-1 and TRBJ2-6, is KAGVTQTPRYLIKTRGQQVTLSCSPISGHRSVSWYQQTPGQGLQFLFEYFSETQRNKGNFPGRFSGRQFSNSRSEMNVSTLELGDSALYLCASSLGTVSGANVLTFGAGSRLTVL.

This chain joins TRBV6-5 and TRBJ2-7; D unclear. The V and J ends lost 8 bases and 5 bases respectively, with 16 bases between them. The CDR3 sequence is 13 residues long. Germline CDR1 and CDR2: MNHEY and SVGAGI. CDR3 in amino acids: CASSSVVYDEQYF. Here the CDR3 DNA reads TGTGCCAGCTCCTCGGTGGTTTACGACGAGCAGTACTTC.

The rearrangement uses TRBV6-2 or TRBV6-3 and TRBJ1-1; the D is unclear. The V gene lost 0 bases and the J gene lost 1 base, with 6 bases spanning the gap. The CDR3 spans 14 residues. The germline V gene encodes CDR1 MNHEY and CDR2 SVGEGT. The CDR3 reads CASSYSLGNTEAFF. In nucleotides, the CDR3 is TGTGCCAGCAGTTACTCCCTCGGGAACACTGAAGCTTTCTTT.

The J gene is TRBJ2-7, the V gene TRBV2, with D unclear. V was cut by 5 bases and J by 2 bases, with 13 bases left in between. Germline loops: CDR1 SNHLY, CDR2 FYNNEI. The CDR3 length is 14 residues. For the CDR3, the DNA is TGTGCCAGCAGTCTCAACGGGTTGCCCTACGAGCAGTACTTC. Its protein product is CASSLNGLPYEQYF. Using reference TRBV2 and TRBJ2-7 for the parts outside the CDR3, the full variable domain is EPEVTQTPSHQVTQMGQEVILRCVPISNHLYFYWYRQILGQKVEFLVSFYNNEISEKSEIFDDQFSVERPDGSNFTLKIRSTKLEDSAMYFCASSLNGLPYEQYFGPGTRLTVT.

The rearrangement links TRBV3-1 to TRBJ2-7; no definite D call. CDR1 is LGHDT and CDR2 is YNNKEL in the germline V gene (reference sequence). V was clipped by 4 bases and J by 3 bases, with 10 bases between them. The CDR3 consists of 13 residues. CDR3 region: CASSRAILYEQYF. DNA of the CDR3: TGTGCCAGCAGCCGTGCGATACTCTACGAGCAGTACTTC.

J is TRBJ2-5 and V is TRBV28; D is undetermined. Germline V gives CDR1 MDHEN, CDR2 SYDVKM. The CDR3 runs 12 residues. The V end lost 4 bases, the J end lost 5 bases, and 8 bases lay between the germline ends. CDR3 nucleotide sequence: TGTGCCAGCAGTTCCCTGAGGGAGACCCAGTACTTC. Its translation is CASSSLRETQYF.

This clonotype has just a few counts. The chain is built from TRBV24-1 and TRBJ1-2; D ambiguous. Germline V lookup: CDR1 KGHDR, CDR2 SFDVKD. V was shortened by 6 bases and J by 0 bases, with 10 bases between the two germline ends. CDR3 length: 14 amino acids. The CDR3 spells CATSPSVSNYGYTF. The CDR3 DNA follows: TGTGCCACCAGTCCTAGCGTTTCTAACTATGGCTACACCTTC.